This T cell receptor (beta chain) was retrieved from a study of metastatic and nonmetastatic thyroid tumors. Study details: Comparison of repertoires was carried out across blood and tumor or nodule tissue from malignant and benign thyroid patients. Study-wide findings and caveats: In blood and tumor, TCR beta diversity was reportedly significantly higher in malignant thyroid tumors than in benign nodules.

In the source study's methods: Building a distant-metastasis classifier for papillary thyroid cancer drew on CDR3 differences across clinicopathological groups. TCRdb re-analyzed the PCR reads using MiXCR. The V and J calls were not made by the authors but by TCRdb's processing. The sample gives about 36,000 clones, more than 20% of which show up once; roughly 15% is in the top ten. Every patient underwent thyroid surgery untreated. Germline V gene sequence: CDR1 ENHRY, CDR2 SYGVKD. V shed 6 bases and J shed 2 bases, with 18 bases lying between them. The CDR3 spans 16 residues. This clone came up a few times. What it recognizes is unknown.

The clonotype comes from a female donor with papillary thyroid cancer or a benign thyroid nodule (not recorded which). Some clones in this sample may be carry-over from other donors' samples. The chain employs TRBV10-3 and TRBJ2-3; TRBD2 might be the D (6 bases). Sequencing was carried out using blood. Here the CDR3 DNA reads TGTGCCATCAGCCGCGGACTATCGTCTATCACAGATACGCAGTATTTT. It encodes CAISRGLSSITDTQYF.